A selection of T cell receptor beta chains follows, all from one sample in a study of blood T cell repertoires in COVID-19. The data were produced by immunoSEQ multiplex PCR, yet TCRdb's version contains in-frame clones alone and is incomplete. The sample has tens of thousands of clones, approximately 84% seen once; the top ten hold under 30%. Sequenced material: peripheral blood. The receptors here all came from a human donor in a cohort sampled during active COVID-19. The conserved cysteine and the conserved F or W are not part of the CDR3 here. Fields, in order: J gene, V gene, clone size, D gene, CDR3 protein. The D gene is left open where the match is weak. Some rows have no size entry. The others give once, few or many, or a class for an expanded clone.

TRBJ1-1,TRBV28,NA,NA,ASTSLGGFLPEAF
TRBJ2-7,TRBV29-1,NA,TRBD1,SVSRDSNSYEQY
TRBJ2-5,TRBV28,NA,NA,ASSFPGQETQY
TRBJ1-3,TRBV7-8,NA,NA,ASSPRFRNTIY
TRBJ2-7,TRBV7-9,NA,NA,ASSARGSSYEQY
TRBJ1-5,TRBV11-3,once,NA,ASSCGQQPQH
TRBJ2-5,TRBV5-1,few,TRBD1,ASSPGQVQETQY
TRBJ2-3,TRBV6-4,NA,NA,ASSHGTDTQY
TRBJ2-3,TRBV5-1,NA,NA,ASSLDDMADTQY
TRBJ2-2,TRBV19,NA,TRBD1,ASSLQGAPNTGELF
TRBJ1-2,TRBV6-5,NA,NA,AIGRGVEGYT
TRBJ2-7,TRBV5-4,NA,NA,ASSSPPGENRRSYEQY
TRBJ2-2,TRBV1,NA,NA,TSSHSRAPDRGERKEGTGELF
TRBJ2-6,TRBV4-1,NA,NA,ASTGNPSKIGGANVLT
TRBJ2-7,TRBV18,NA,NA,ASSPPTLDEQY
TRBJ2-2,TRBV3-1/TRBV3-2,NA,TRBD2,ASSQDLPSGGPNTGELF
TRBJ1-4,TRBV6-5,NA,NA,ASSSSAAATNEKLF
TRBJ1-1,TRBV2,NA,NA,ASRWKGGENTEAF
TRBJ2-3,TRBV27,NA,TRBD2,ASSGGGGLPTDTQY
TRBJ2-7,TRBV18,NA,TRBD1,ASSEDRARGYEQY
TRBJ1-1,TRBV28,NA,NA,ASSLEALNTEAF
TRBJ2-7,TRBV11-2,NA,NA,ASSLEGPQIPTYEQY
TRBJ2-2,TRBV5-1,NA,TRBD1,ASSAIQGSGTGELF
TRBJ1-1,TRBV3-1/TRBV3-2,NA,NA,ASSQGHGGGTEAF
TRBJ1-1,TRBV5-1,NA,NA,ASSLEGMMNTEAF
TRBJ2-7,TRBV5-6,NA,TRBD1,ASSLATGTGVEQY
TRBJ2-5,TRBV19,NA,NA,ASSSSWRGETQY
TRBJ1-5,TRBV19,NA,TRBD1,ASSMGGMWDRNQPQH